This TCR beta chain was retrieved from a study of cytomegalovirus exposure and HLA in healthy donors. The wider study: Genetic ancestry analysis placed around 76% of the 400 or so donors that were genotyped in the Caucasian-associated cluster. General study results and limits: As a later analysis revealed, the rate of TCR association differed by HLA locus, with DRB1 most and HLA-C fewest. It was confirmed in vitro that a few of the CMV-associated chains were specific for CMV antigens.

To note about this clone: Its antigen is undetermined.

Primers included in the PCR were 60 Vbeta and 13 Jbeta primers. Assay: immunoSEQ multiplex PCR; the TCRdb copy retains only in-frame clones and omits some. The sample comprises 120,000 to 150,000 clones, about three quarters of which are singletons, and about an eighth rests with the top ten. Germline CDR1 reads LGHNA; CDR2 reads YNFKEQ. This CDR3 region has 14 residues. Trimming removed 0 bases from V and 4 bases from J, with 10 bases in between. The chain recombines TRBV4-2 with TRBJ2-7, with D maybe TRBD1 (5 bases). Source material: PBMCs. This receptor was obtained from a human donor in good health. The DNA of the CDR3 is TGTGCCAGCAGCCAAGAACGACAGTCTTACGAGCAGTACTTC. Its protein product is CASSQERQSYEQYF.